This TCR beta chain was identified in a study of blood T cell repertoires in COVID-19. About the study: Samples taken during acute and convalescent COVID-19 were collected in the United States, Italy and Spain.

Per the germline V gene, CDR1 is MNHEY and CDR2 is SVGEGT. J gave up 3 bases and V 4 bases, and 5 bases lay outside the gene matches. This CDR3 region has 15 residues. In the original workflow: Nucleated cell number was recorded as an estimate derived from reference gene primer amplification. Here immunoSEQ multiplex PCR was the method, and the copy in TCRdb shows in-frame clones only, minus some. The DNA was the basis for D and trimming; V, J and clone size are from that table. The sample holds fewer than 350,000 clones, around 90% seen once. Assignments of participants to cohorts depended upon their own reported clinical history. Donors in Cohort 3 counted as recovered after two negative PCRs, clearance, or symptom resolution.

The V call is TRBV6-2 or TRBV6-3, the J call TRBJ2-1, with TRBD2 matching over 8 bases. This receptor was identified in a man aged 55-75 years who had recovered from COVID-19. The material sequenced was PBMCs or T cells enriched from blood (not recorded which). The CDR3 sequence: CASSSGGHIYNEQFF. In DNA form, the CDR3 reads TGTGCCAGCAGTTCGGGGGGGCATATCTACAATGAGCAGTTCTTC.